This note documents a single TCR beta chain sequence. Its antigen is as yet unknown. The record originates from a study of T cell responses to AZD1222 COVID-19 vaccine. Study outcomes and limitations: The study found vaccine-associated CD4 TCRs spanning spike, dominant at 160-218 and 743-854.

Produced via immunoSEQ multiplex PCR; TCRdb's table is partial and in-frame only. In the table there are 190,000 or so clones, about nine tenths of which are singletons. The CDR3 runs to 17 residues. Germline CDR1 MNHNS, CDR2 SASEGT. V was cut by 4 bases and J by 0 bases, with 18 bases left in between. The J gene is TRBJ1-2, the V gene TRBV6-1; D is uncertain. The sequenced sample was peripheral blood, obtained 28 days after the second AZD1222 dose. The source of this sequence is an adult who received the AZD1222 COVID-19 vaccine. CDR3 coding DNA: TGTGCCAGCAGTGGCCCTAGGATGGATCTTCCTAACTATGGCTACACCTTC. Amino acids: CASSGPRMDLPNYGYTF.